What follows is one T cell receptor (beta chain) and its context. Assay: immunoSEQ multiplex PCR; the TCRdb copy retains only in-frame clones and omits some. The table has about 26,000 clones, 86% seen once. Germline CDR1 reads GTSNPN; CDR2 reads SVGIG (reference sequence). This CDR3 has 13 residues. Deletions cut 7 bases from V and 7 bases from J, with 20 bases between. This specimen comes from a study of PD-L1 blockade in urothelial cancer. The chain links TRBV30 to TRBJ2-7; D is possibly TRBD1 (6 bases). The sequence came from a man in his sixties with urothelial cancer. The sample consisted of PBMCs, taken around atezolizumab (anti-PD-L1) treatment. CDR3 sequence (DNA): TGTGCCTCCAGGTACAGGGAAGCCAGGGAGCAGTACTTC. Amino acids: CASRYREAREQYF. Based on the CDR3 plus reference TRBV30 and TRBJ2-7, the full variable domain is SQTIHQWPATLVQPVGSPLSLECTVEGTSNPNLYWYRQAAGRGLQLLFYSVGIGQISSEVPQNLSASRPQDRQFILSSKKLLLSDSGFYLCASRYREAREQYFGPGTRLTVT.